This T cell receptor (beta chain) was sequenced during a study of T-cell memory formation after mild COVID-19. The wider study: TCR clustering was largely donor specific. Study-wide results and limits: Pre-infection memory carried some responding clones, suggesting that cross-reactive memory joined.

CDR1 and CDR2 (germline): LNHNV, YYDKDF (reference sequence). J gave up 4 bases and V 7 bases, and 7 bases lay outside the gene matches. There are 14 residues in the CDR3. TCRdb reanalysed the 5' RACE reads using MiXCR and keeps one entry per CDR3 protein. The sample records about 140,000 distinct CDR3 sequences, 20% to 25% being singletons. Turning to this clonotype: Its antigen is not identified.

The chain links TRBV15 to TRBJ2-1; 7 nucleotides line up with TRBD2. Sample: PBMCs or a T cell subset sorted from them (not recorded which). This TCR was sampled from an adult woman who had mild COVID-19 (a few samples of this study predate the infection). Cell type and time point are not known. The CDR3 here is CATTAGEIYNEQFF. DNA for the CDR3: TGTGCCACCACTGCGGGGGAGATATACAATGAGCAGTTCTTC.